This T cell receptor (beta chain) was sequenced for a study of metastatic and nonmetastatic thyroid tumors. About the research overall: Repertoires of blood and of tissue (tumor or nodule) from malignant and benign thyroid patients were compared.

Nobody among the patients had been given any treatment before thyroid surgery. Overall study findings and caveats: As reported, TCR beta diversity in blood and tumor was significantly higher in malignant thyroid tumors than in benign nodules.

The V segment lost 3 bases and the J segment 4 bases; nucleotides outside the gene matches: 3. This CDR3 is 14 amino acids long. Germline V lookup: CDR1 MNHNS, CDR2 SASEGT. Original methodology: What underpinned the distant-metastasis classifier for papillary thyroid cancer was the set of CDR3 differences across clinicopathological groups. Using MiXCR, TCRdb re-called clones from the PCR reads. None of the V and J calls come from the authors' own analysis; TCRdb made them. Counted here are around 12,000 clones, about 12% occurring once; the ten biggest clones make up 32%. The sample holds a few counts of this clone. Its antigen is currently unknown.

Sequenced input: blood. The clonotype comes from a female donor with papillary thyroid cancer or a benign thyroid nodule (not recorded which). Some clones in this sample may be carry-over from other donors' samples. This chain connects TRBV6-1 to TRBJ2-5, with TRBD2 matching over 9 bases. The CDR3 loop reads CASSDLAGLETQYF. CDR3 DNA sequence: TGTGCCAGCAGTGATCTAGCGGGGTTAGAGACCCAGTACTTC.